Listed below are T cell receptor beta chains from one sample, sequenced in a study of CD8+ T cells in alopecia areata. The method was immunoSEQ multiplex PCR; TCRdb's version includes in-frame clones alone and lacks a portion of them. The sample carries 150,000 or so clones, 75% to 90% recorded once. Source: CD8+ T cells sorted from blood, taken at week 0. These TCRs come from a human donor with alopecia areata. CDR3s include the opening cysteine and the closing phenylalanine or tryptophan. A D gene is named only where the DNA matches it firmly.

TRBD2,TRBJ2-3,TRBV27,CASSPTSGNTDTQYF,TGTGCCAGCAGTCCCACTAGCGGAAACACAGATACGCAGTATTTT
.,TRBJ2-1,TRBV29-1,CSVEVSGGIYNEQFF,TGCAGCGTTGAAGTCTCGGGCGGGATCTACAATGAGCAGTTCTTC
.,TRBJ2-3,TRBV9,CAWPGDKAQYF,TGTGCCTGGCCGGGAGACAAGGCGCAGTATTTT
TRBD2,TRBJ2-1,TRBV4-1,CASSPGTSGIREQFF,TGCGCCAGCAGCCCCGGGACTAGCGGGATCCGCGAGCAGTTCTTC
.,TRBJ2-6,TRBV11-1,CASSLQGISGANVLTF,TGTGCCAGCAGCCTTCAGGGAATCTCTGGGGCCAACGTCCTGACTTTC
.,TRBJ2-5,TRBV1,CTSSQDEAGETQYF,TGCACCAGCAGCCAAGATGAAGCGGGAGAGACCCAGTACTTC
TRBD1,TRBJ2-7,TRBV6-1,CASSDATGLKYSYEQYF,TGTGCCAGCAGTGATGCGACAGGGTTGAAGTACTCCTACGAGCAGTACTTC
.,TRBJ1-1,TRBV27,CASSLSQEWGLFSPVF,TGTGCCAGCAGTTTATCCCAGGAATGGGGATTGTTTTCGCCAGTTTTT
.,TRBJ1-5,TRBV4-1,CASSLRKGSNQPQHF,TGCGCCAGCAGCCTCCGTAAGGGAAGCAATCAGCCCCAGCATTTT
.,TRBJ2-7,TRBV6-5,CASRRTSSYGQYF,TGTGCCAGCAGGCGGACAAGCTCCTACGGGCAGTACTTC
TRBD2,TRBJ2-1,TRBV29-1,CSVDRGLAGSNEQFF,TGCAGCGTTGACCGGGGACTAGCGGGATCCAATGAGCAGTTCTTC
.,TRBJ2-7,TRBV27,CASSISTQYEQYF,TGTGCCAGCAGCATATCGACACAGTACGAGCAGTACTTC